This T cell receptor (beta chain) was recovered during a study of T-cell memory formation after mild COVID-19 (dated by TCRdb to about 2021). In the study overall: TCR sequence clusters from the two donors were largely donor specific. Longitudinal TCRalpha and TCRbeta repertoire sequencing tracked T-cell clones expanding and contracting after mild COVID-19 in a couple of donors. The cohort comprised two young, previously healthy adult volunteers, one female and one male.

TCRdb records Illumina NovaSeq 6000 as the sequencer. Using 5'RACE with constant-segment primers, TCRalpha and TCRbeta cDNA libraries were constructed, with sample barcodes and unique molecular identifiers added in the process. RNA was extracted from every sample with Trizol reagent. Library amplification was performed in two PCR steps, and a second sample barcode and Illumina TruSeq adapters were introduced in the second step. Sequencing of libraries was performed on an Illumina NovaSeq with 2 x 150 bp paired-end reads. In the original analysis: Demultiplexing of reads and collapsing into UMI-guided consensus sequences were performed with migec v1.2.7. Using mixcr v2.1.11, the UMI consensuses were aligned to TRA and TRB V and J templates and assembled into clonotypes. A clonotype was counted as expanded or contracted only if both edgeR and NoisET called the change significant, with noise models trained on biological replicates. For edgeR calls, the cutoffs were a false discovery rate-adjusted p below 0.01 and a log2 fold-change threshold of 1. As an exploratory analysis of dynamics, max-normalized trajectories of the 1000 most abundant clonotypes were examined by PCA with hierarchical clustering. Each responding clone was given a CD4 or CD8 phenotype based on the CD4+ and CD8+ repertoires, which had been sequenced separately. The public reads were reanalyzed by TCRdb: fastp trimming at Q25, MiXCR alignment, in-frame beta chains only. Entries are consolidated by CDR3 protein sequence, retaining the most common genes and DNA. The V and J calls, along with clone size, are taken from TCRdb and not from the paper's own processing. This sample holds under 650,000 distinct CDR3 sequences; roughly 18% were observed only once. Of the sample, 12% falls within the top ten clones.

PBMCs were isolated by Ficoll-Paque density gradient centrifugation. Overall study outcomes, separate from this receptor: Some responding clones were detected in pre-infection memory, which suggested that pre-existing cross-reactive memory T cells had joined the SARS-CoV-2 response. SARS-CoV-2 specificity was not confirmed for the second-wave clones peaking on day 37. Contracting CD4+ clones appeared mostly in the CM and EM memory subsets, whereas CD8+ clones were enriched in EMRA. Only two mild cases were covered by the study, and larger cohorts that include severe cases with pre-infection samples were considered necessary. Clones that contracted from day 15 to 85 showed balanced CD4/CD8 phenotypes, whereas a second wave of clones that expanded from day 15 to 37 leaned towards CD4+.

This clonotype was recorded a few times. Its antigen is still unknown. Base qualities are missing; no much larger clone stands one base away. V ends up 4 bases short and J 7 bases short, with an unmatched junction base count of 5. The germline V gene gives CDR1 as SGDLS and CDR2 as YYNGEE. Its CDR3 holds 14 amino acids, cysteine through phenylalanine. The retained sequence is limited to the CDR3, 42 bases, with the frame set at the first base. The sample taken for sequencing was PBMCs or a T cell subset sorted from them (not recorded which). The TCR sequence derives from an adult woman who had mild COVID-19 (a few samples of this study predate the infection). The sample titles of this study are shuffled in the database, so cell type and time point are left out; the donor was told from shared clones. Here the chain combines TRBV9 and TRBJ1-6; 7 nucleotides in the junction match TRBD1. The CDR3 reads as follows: CASSTGTVNSPLHF. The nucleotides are TGTGCCAGCAGCACCGGGACAGTAAATTCACCCCTCCACTTT.